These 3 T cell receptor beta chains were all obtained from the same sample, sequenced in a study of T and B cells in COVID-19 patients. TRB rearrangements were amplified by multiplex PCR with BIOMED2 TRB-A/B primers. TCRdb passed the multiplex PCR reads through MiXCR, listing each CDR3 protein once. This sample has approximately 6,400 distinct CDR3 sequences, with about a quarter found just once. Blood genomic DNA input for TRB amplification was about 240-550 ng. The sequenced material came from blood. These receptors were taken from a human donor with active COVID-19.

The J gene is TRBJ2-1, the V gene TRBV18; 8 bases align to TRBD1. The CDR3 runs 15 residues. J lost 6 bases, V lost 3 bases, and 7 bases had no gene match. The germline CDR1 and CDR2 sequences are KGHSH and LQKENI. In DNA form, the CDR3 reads TGTGCCAGCTCACCGGTACATACAGGGGGCAATGAGCAGTTCTTC. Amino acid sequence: CASSPVHTGGNEQFF.

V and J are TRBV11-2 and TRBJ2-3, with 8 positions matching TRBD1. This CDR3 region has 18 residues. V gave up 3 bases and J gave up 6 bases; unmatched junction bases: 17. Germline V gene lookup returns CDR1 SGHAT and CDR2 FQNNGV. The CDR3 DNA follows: TGTGCCAGCAGCTTGTCCAGGACAGGGTCGGGGTTAGGGGATACGCAGTATTTT. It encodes CASSLSRTGSGLGDTQYF. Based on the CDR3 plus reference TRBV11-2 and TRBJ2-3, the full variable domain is EAGVAQSPRYKIIEKRQSVAFWCNPISGHATLYWYQQILGQGPKLLIQFQNNGVVDDSQLPKDRFSAERLKGVDSTLKIQPAKLEDSAVYLCASSLSRTGSGLGDTQYFGPGTRLTVL.

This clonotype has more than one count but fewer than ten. Here the CDR3 reads CSALDSNYGYTF. CDR3 coding DNA: TGCAGTGCCTTGGACAGTAACTATGGCTACACCTTC. This chain connects TRBV20-1 to TRBJ1-2, with D perhaps TRBD1 (6 bases). CDR1 and CDR2 (germline): DFQATT, SNEGSKA (reference sequence). The CDR3 has 12 residues. V was clipped by 6 bases and J by 1 base, with 9 bases between them.